This T cell receptor (beta chain) stems from a study of blood T cell repertoires in COVID-19. Across the study: Samples taken during acute and convalescent COVID-19 were collected in the United States, Italy and Spain. Sources were T cells, B-cell-depleted T cells, or PBMCs; the material itself was cDNA or gDNA.

Trimming stripped 5 bases from V and 1 base from J, with 14 bases between. Per germline, CDR1 SEHNR and CDR2 FQNEAQ (reference sequence). The CDR3 has 15 residues. This clone was observed a single time. Followed over time, Seattle patients had been enrolled while infection was active. As originally analysed: Estimation of nucleated cell counts relied on the amplification of reference gene primers. Only in-frame clones appear in the TCRdb table, and some are missing; sequencing was by immunoSEQ multiplex PCR. From that table come the V and J calls and clone size; the DNA was used to work out D and trimming. The sample consists of 200,000 to 300,000 clones, approximately 85% of them appearing once.

The chain is built from TRBV7-9 and TRBJ1-1; D may be TRBD1 (5 bases). Sequencing was carried out using peripheral blood. This clonotype was obtained from a man aged 50-60 years with COVID-19, enrolled during active disease. The CDR3 reads CASSPGPTENTEAFF. For the CDR3, the DNA is TGTGCCAGCAGCCCTGGTCCGACAGAGAACACTGAAGCTTTCTTT.